The sequence of this T cell receptor (beta chain) was determined in a study of T cells expressing NK-cell markers. CDR1 and CDR2 (germline): MGHDK, SYGVNS. The CDR3 totals 16 residues. From its re-call of the 5' RACE reads, TCRdb lists each CDR3 protein once, without DNA. With about 170,000 distinct CDR3 sequences in the sample, the ten largest clones hold 20% to 25%. The sample comprised blood T cells: a sorted CD56 or NKG2C T cell subset, CD4+ or CD8+ T cells, or bulk PBMC T cells (not recorded which). This rearrangement joins TRBV25-1 to TRBJ2-2. The source is a man aged 18-69 years in good health. CDR3 in amino acids: CASRSPGPSNTGELFF.